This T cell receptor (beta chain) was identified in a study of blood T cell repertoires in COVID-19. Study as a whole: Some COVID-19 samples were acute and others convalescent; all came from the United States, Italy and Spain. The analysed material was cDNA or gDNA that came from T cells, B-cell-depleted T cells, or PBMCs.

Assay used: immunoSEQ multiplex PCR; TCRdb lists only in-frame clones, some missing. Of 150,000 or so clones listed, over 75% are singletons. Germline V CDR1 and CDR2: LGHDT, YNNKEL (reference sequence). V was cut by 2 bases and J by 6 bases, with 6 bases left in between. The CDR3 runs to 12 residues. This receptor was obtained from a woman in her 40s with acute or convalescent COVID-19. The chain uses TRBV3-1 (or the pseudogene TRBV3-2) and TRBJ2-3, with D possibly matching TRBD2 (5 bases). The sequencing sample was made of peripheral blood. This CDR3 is CASSQSGDTQYF. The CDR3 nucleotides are TGTGCCAGCAGCCAATCGGGGGATACGCAGTATTTT.